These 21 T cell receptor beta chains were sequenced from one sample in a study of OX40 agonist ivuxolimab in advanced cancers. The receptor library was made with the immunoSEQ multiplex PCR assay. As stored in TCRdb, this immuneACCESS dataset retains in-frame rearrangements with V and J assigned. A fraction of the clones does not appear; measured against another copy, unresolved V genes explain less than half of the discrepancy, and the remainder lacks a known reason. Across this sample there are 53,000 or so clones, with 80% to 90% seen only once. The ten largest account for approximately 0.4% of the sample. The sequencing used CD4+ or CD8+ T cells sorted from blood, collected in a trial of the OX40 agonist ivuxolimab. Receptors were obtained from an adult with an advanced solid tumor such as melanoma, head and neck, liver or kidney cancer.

The CDR3 spells CASSEYQEGSPLHF. DNA of the CDR3: TGTGCCAGCAGTGAATACCAGGAAGGCTCACCCCTCCACTTT. V gene TRBV25-1 combines with J gene TRBJ1-6; D remains ambiguous. Trimming cost V 0 bases and J 10 bases, with 10 bases left between them. CDR3 size: 14 residues. Germline V gene data show CDR1 as MGHDK and CDR2 as SYGVNS.

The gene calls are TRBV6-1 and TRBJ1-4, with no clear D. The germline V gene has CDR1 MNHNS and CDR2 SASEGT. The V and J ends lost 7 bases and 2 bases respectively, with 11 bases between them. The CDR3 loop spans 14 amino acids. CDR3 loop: CASTVGLTNEKLFF. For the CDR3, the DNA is TGTGCCAGCACCGTTGGACTGACTAATGAAAAACTGTTTTTT.

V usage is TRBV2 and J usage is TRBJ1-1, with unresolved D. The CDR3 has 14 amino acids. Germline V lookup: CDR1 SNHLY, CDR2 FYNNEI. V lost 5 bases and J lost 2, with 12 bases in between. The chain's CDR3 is CASSQMVANTEAFF. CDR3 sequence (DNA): TGTGCCAGCAGTCAGATGGTGGCTAACACTGAAGCTTTCTTT.

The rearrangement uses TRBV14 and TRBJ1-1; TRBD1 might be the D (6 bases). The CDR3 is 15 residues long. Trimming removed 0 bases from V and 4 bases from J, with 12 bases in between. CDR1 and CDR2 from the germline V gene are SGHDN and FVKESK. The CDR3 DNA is TGTGCCAGCAGCCAAGATTTGGGCAGGGGCACTGAAGCTTTCTTT. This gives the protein CASSQDLGRGTEAFF.

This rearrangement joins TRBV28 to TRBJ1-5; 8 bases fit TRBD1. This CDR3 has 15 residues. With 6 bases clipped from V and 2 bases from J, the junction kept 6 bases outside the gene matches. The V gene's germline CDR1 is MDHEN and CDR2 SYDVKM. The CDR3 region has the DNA TGTGCCAGCAGCTGGACAGGGATGGGCAATCAGCCCCAGCATTTT. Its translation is CASSWTGMGNQPQHF.

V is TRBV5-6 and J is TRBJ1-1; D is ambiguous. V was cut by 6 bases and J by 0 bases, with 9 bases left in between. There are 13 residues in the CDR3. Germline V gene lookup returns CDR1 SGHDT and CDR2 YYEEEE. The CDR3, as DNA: TGTGCCAGCAAGGATAGAATGAACACTGAAGCTTTCTTT. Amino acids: CASKDRMNTEAFF.

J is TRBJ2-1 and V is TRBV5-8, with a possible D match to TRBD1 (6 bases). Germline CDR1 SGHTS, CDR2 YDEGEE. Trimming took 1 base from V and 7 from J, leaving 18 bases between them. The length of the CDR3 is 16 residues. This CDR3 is CASSLPPGEGSNEQFF. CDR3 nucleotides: TGTGCCAGCAGCTTGCCCCCAGGGGAAGGATCAAATGAGCAGTTCTTC. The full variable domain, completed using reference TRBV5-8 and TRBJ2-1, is EAGVTQSPTHLIKTRGQQATLRCSPISGHTSVYWYQQALGLGLQFLLWYDEGEERNRGNFPPRFSGRQFPNYSSELNVNALELEDSALYLCASSLPPGEGSNEQFFGPGTRLTVL.

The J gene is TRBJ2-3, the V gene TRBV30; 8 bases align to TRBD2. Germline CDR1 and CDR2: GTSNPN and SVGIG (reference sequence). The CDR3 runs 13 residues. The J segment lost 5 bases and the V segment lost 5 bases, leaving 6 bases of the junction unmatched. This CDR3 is CAWEAGAGDTQYF. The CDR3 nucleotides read TGTGCCTGGGAAGCGGGAGCGGGAGATACGCAGTATTTT. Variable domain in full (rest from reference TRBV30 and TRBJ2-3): SQTIHQWPATLVQPVGSPLSLECTVEGTSNPNLYWYRQAAGRGLQLLFYSVGIGQISSEVPQNLSASRPQDRQFILSSKKLLLSDSGFYLCAWEAGAGDTQYFGPGTRLTVL.

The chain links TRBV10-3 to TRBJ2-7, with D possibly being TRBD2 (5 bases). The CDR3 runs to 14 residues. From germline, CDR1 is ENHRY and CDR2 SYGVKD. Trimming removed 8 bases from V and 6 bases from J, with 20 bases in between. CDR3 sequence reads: CAIGTREGSFEQYF. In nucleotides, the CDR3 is TGTGCCATCGGCACCCGGGAAGGTTCGTTCGAGCAGTACTTC.

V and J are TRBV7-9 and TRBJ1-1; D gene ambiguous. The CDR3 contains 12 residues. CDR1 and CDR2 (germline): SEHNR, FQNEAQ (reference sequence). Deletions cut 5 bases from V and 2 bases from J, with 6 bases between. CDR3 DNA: TGTGCCAGCAGCAGCTACAACACTGAAGCTTTCTTT. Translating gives CASSSYNTEAFF.

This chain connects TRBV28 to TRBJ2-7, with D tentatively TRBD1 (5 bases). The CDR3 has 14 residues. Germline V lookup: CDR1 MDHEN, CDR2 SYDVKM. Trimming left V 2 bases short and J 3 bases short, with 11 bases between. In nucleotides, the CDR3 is TGTGCCAGCAGTTTAAATGGACATATCTACGAGCAGTACTTC. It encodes CASSLNGHIYEQYF.

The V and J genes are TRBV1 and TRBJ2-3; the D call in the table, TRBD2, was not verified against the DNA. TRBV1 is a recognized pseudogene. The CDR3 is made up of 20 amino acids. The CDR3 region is CTSSQVPLAGGIVITDTQYF. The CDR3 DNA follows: TGCACCAGCAGCCAAGTCCCACTAGCGGGGGGAATCGTTATCACAGATACGCAGTATTTT.

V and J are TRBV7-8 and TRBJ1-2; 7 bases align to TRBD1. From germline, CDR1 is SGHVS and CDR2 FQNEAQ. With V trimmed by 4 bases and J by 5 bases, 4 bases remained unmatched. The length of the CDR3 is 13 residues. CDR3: CASSSGGAYGYTF. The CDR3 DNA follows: TGTGCCAGCAGCTCAGGGGGTGCGTATGGCTACACCTTC.

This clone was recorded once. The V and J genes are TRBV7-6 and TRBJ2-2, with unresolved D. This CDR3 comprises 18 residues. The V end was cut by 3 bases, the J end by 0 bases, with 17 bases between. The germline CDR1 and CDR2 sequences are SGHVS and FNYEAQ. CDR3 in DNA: TGTGCCAGCAGCTTCCCTCTTCGGAAGGGCCCGAACACCGGGGAGCTGTTTTTT. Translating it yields CASSFPLRKGPNTGELFF.

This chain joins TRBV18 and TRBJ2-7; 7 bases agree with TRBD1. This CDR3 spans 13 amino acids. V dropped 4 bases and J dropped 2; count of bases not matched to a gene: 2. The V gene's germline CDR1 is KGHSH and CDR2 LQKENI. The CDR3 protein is CASSQGAAYEQYF. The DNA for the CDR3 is TGTGCCAGCTCACAGGGGGCAGCCTACGAGCAGTACTTC. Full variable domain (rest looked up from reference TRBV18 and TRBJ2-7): NAGVMQNPRHLVRRRGQEARLRCSPMKGHSHVYWYRQLPEEGLKFMVYLQKENIIDESGMPKERFSAEFPKEGPSILRIQQVVRGDSAAYFCASSQGAAYEQYFGPGTRLTVT.

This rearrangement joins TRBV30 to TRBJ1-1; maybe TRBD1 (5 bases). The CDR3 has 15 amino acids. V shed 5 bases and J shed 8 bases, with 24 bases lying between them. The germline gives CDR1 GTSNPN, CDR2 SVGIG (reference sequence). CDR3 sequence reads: CAWDQGYSPFSEAFF. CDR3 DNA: TGTGCCTGGGATCAGGGTTATTCCCCCTTCTCCGAAGCTTTCTTT.

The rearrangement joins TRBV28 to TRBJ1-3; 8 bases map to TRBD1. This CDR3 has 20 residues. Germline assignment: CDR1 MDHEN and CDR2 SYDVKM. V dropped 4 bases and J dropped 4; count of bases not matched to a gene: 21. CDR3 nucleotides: TGTGCCAGCAGTTCCCCTGCCTTTGGGTCAGGGGGCTATAAAGGAAACACCATATATTTT. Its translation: CASSSPAFGSGGYKGNTIYF.

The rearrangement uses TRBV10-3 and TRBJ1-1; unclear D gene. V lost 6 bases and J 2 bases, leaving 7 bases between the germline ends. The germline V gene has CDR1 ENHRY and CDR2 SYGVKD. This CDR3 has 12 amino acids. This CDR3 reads CAIRGTNTEAFF. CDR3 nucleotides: TGTGCCATCAGGGGCACTAACACTGAAGCTTTCTTT.

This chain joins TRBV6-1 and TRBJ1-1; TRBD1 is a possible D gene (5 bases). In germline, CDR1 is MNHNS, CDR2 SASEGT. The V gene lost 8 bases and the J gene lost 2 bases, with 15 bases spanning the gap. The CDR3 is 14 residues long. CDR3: CASEETGSNTEAFF. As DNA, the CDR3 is TGTGCCAGCGAAGAAACAGGCAGTAACACTGAAGCTTTCTTT.

CDR3: CASSFEHEQYF. CDR3 sequence (DNA): TGTGCCAGCAGCTTTGAGCACGAGCAGTACTTC. This chain connects TRBV5-5 to TRBJ2-7, with D uncertain. V shed 2 bases and J shed 5 bases, with 5 bases lying between them. Germline loops: CDR1 SGHKS, CDR2 YYEKEE (reference sequence). CDR3 size: 11 residues. The whole variable domain, filled in from reference TRBV5-5 and TRBJ2-7, reads DAGVTQSPTHLIKTRGQQVTLRCSPISGHKSVSWYQQVLGQGPQFIFQYYEKEERGRGNFPDRFSARQFPNYSSELNVNALLLGDSALYLCASSFEHEQYFGPGTRLTVT.

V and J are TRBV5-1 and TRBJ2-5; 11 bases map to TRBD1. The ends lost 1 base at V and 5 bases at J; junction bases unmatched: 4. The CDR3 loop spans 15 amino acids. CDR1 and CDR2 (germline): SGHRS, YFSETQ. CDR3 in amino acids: CASSLIGTGGETQYF. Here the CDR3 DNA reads TGCGCCAGCAGCTTGATCGGGACAGGGGGGGAGACCCAGTACTTC.